The clone carrying this TCR beta chain has just a few counts. Its antigen remains unknown. TCRdb ran MiXCR on the 5' RACE reads and lists one entry per CDR3 protein. The sample shows 600,000 to 700,000 distinct CDR3 sequences, approximately 21% of them seen only once. The entry originates in a study of identical twins. Study observations and caveats: Possibly, invariant MAIT and iNKT cells partly confounded zero-insertion analyses. Out-of-frame alpha sequences shared between twins exhibited an excess of low generation probability.

The CDR3 covers 15 residues. The V end was cut by 0 bases, the J end by 0 bases, with 6 bases between. Germline CDR1 reads SGHTA; CDR2 reads FQGTGA. These data were also filed under a second study, of T cells expressing NK-cell markers. That work states: As a fraction of CD8+ T cells, dominant NKG2C+ clonotypes reached about 1.0-8% in roughly 6 donors. The CD3+CD56-NKG2C+ fraction was also led by these clonotypes in several donors.

The sequence came from a woman aged 18 to 35 in good health. Sample: PBMCs. The gene calls are TRBV7-3 and TRBJ1-3; D gene uncertain. CDR3 sequence (DNA): TGTGCCAGCAGCTTAACGAGGGACTCTGGAAACACCATATATTTT. This encodes CASSLTRDSGNTIYF.